Listed below are T cell receptor beta chains from one sample, sequenced in a study of T cell changes during pregnancy in multiple sclerosis. TCRdb's table, derived via immunoSEQ multiplex PCR, lists solely in-frame clones and lacks some. In the table there are tens of thousands of clones, about 91% of which are singletons. The sample was peripheral blood, taken in the third trimester of pregnancy. These receptors were collected from a female donor with multiple sclerosis, enrolled in a pregnancy study. Both conserved end residues are part of each CDR3. Each record gives: clone size, D gene, V gene, J gene, CDR3 DNA, CDR3 protein. The D gene is left open where the match is weak. Clone sizes are given selectively: once, few, many, or a class where the clone is expanded.

once	TRBD1	TRBV6-5	TRBJ2-7	TGTGCCAGCAGTCGGGACAGGGGCAACTACGAGCAGTACTTC	CASSRDRGNYEQYF
.	.	TRBV28	TRBJ2-7	TGTGCCAGCAGTACTACAGGGAAATACGAGCAGTACTTC	CASSTTGKYEQYF
.	TRBD2	TRBV10-1	TRBJ2-1	TGCGCCAGCAGTGCATCGGGACTAGCGGTCGACAATGAGCAGTTCTTC	CASSASGLAVDNEQFF
.	TRBD1	TRBV7-2	TRBJ1-2	TGTGCCAGCAGCCCTGGGACAGCCACGCGGGGCTACACCTTC	CASSPGTATRGYTF
.	TRBD1	TRBV2	TRBJ2-7	TGTGCCAGCAGGAATGACAGGGAGCTTTACGAGCAGTACTTC	CASRNDRELYEQYF
.	TRBD1	TRBV29-1	TRBJ2-7	TGCAGCGCTCGGGACAGTGCCTACGAGCAGTACTTC	CSARDSAYEQYF
.	TRBD2	TRBV27	TRBJ2-5	TGTGCCAGCAGTTTGGGGGTTGGGACTAGCGTAAAAGAGACCCAGTACTTC	CASSLGVGTSVKETQYF
.	.	TRBV6-5	TRBJ1-5	TGTGCCAGCAGTTTGTACAGCACTAATCAGCCCCAGCATTTT	CASSLYSTNQPQHF
.	.	TRBV18	TRBJ1-3	TGTGCCAGCTCACGACCCGCAGGGTTCGGAAACACCATATATTTT	CASSRPAGFGNTIYF
.	.	TRBV10-1	TRBJ1-3	TGCGCCAGCAGTGCTGAAGAGCGAAACACCATATATTTT	CASSAEERNTIYF
.	TRBD2	TRBV5-4	TRBJ2-1	TGTGCCAGCACCCCAAACTTCAAAGCGGGAGGGCTCAATGAGCAGTTCTTC	CASTPNFKAGGLNEQFF
.	.	TRBV28	TRBJ2-1	TGTGCCAGCAGTTTTTTGGTAGCGGCCTACAATGAGCAGTTCTTC	CASSFLVAAYNEQFF
.	TRBD2	TRBV19	TRBJ2-7	TGTGCCAGTAGTCCCGGACTAGCGGGAGGGTACGAGCAGTACTTC	CASSPGLAGGYEQYF
.	.	TRBV28	TRBJ2-3	TGTGCCAGCAACAAAATGGACAACTCAGATACGCAGTATTTT	CASNKMDNSDTQYF
.	.	TRBV7-2	TRBJ2-1	TGTGCCAGCAGCTTAGAAGGTGGCAGGGGGGCCTACAATGAGCAGTTCTTC	CASSLEGGRGAYNEQFF
.	TRBD2	TRBV7-6	TRBJ2-1	TGTGCCAGCAGCCCAGGACTAGCGGGAGATGAGCAGTTCTTC	CASSPGLAGDEQFF
.	.	TRBV30	TRBJ1-5	TGTGCCTGGAGCGACGGAGGGCCCCAGCATTTT	CAWSDGGPQHF
.	.	TRBV6-5	TRBJ2-1	TGTGCCAGCAGCCTCGGGAGATTCAATGAGCAGTTCTTC	CASSLGRFNEQFF
once	TRBD2	TRBV28	TRBJ2-3	TGTGCCAGCAGGACGACTAGCGGGAGAACAGATACGCAGTATTTT	CASRTTSGRTDTQYF
.	.	TRBV27	TRBJ2-7	TGTGCCAGCAGTTCCCGACCAGGGTCTAGAACCTACGAGCAGTACTTC	CASSSRPGSRTYEQYF
.	TRBD2	TRBV15	TRBJ2-1	TGTGCCACCAGCATAGGGGAGCGGGAGGTGGGGGAGCAGTTCTTC	CATSIGEREVGEQFF
few	.	TRBV5-5	TRBJ1-1	TGTGCCAGCAGAAAGGACTCAGGGTTCCTGGGGGGTACTGAAGCTTTCTTT	CASRKDSGFLGGTEAFF
.	.	TRBV2	TRBJ2-3	TGTGCCAGCAGTGAAGCCTGGCTTACAGACGGCACAGATACGCAGTATTTT	CASSEAWLTDGTDTQYF
few	.	TRBV18	TRBJ1-1	TGTGCCAGCTCACCATCCGGGAACACTGAAGCTTTCTTT	CASSPSGNTEAFF
.	.	TRBV5-8	TRBJ1-5	TGTGCCAGCAGCTTTATGGGGGCGGGTAGCAATCAGCCCCAGCATTTT	CASSFMGAGSNQPQHF
.	TRBD1	TRBV7-6	TRBJ1-4	TGTGCCAGCAGCTTAGAATGGCGACAGGGCGGGTTTGAAAAACTGTTTTTT	CASSLEWRQGGFEKLFF
.	.	TRBV10-3	TRBJ1-2	TGTGCCATCAGTGAGTCCGGGAACAGGGAGAGGTATGGCTACACCTTC	CAISESGNRERYGYTF
.	.	TRBV7-8	TRBJ2-2	TGTGCCAGCAGTCCCGGGACTAACACCGGGGAGCTGTTTTTT	CASSPGTNTGELFF
.	.	TRBV4-1	TRBJ2-1	TGCGCCAGCAGCCAAGATAGGATCGGGGGAGCGGAAGGGGCCACACATAATGAGCAGTTCTTC	CASSQDRIGGAEGATHNEQFF
.	.	TRBV30	TRBJ1-2	TGTGCCTGGGGACAGACGTCAAATGGCTACACCTTC	CAWGQTSNGYTF
.	TRBD2	TRBV29-1	TRBJ2-1	TGCAGCGTTGAAATGAGACGGGAGGGGGGCGGTGAGCAGTTCTTC	CSVEMRREGGGEQFF
.	.	TRBV5-4	TRBJ1-1	TGTGCCAGCAGCTTGCCGTTCGGGAATTCCGCTGAAGCTTTCTTT	CASSLPFGNSAEAFF
.	.	TRBV4-3	TRBJ1-2	TGCGCCAGCAGCCAAATAGTCACAGAACCTAACTATGGCTACACCTTC	CASSQIVTEPNYGYTF
.	.	TRBV11-2	TRBJ2-5	TGTGCCAGCAGCCCGGGTGGCAGCTCCAACCAAGAGACCCAGTACTTC	CASSPGGSSNQETQYF
.	.	TRBV11-2	TRBJ1-3	TGTGCCAGCAGCTCAGGAGGGAACACCATATATTTT	CASSSGGNTIYF
.	TRBD1	TRBV7-9	TRBJ2-1	TGTGCCAGCAGCTCACTGGACAGGGGGCCCCATGCCTACAATGAGCAGTTCTTC	CASSSLDRGPHAYNEQFF
.	.	TRBV9	TRBJ2-7	TGTGCCAGCAGCGTAGAGGCAGGGGACTCCTACGAGCAGTACTTC	CASSVEAGDSYEQYF
.	TRBD1	TRBV5-5	TRBJ2-7	TGTGCCAGCAGCTCTCAACAGGGGTTCGGGTACGAGCAGTACTTC	CASSSQQGFGYEQYF
.	.	TRBV7-9	TRBJ2-2	TGTGCCAGCAGCTCGGACAGCTACGGGGAGCTGTTTTTT	CASSSDSYGELFF
.	.	TRBV7-2	TRBJ2-1	TGTGCCAGCAGCTTGGGACAAGTTAATGAGCAGTTCTTC	CASSLGQVNEQFF
.	.	TRBV7-9	TRBJ2-7	TGTGCCAGCAGCTTAGTGGAGACAGGTGGAGACGAGCAGTACTTC	CASSLVETGGDEQYF
few	.	TRBV7-6	TRBJ1-2	TGTGCCAGCAGCGTAGGGGCCGGAGGGTCTGGCTACACCTTC	CASSVGAGGSGYTF
.	.	TRBV5-1	TRBJ1-1	TGCGCCAGCAGCGCCGACTTGAACACTGAAGCTTTCTTT	CASSADLNTEAFF
.	.	TRBV10-1	TRBJ1-1	TGCGCCAGCACCAAGACAGGACTCACTGAAGCTTTCTTT	CASTKTGLTEAFF
.	TRBD1	TRBV11-1	TRBJ1-2	TGTGCCAGCAGCTTGACAGGGAATGGGTATGGCTACACCTTC	CASSLTGNGYGYTF
.	.	TRBV5-1	TRBJ2-3	TGCGCCAGCACCTCGGACAAAGACACAGATACGCAGTATTTT	CASTSDKDTDTQYF
.	.	TRBV7-9	TRBJ2-7	TGTGCCAGCAGCTTAATCTTAGGGGTCCAGGGCGCACTTACCGACGAGCAGTACTTC	CASSLILGVQGALTDEQYF
.	TRBD2	TRBV7-9	TRBJ2-5	TGTGCCAGTACCCCCCTGAAGGGTTGGGGGAGGGCCTTGGAGACCCAGTACTTC	CASTPLKGWGRALETQYF
.	.	TRBV6-1	TRBJ2-7	TGTGCCAGCAGATACTCCTACGAGCAGTACTTC	CASRYSYEQYF
.	TRBD2	TRBV13	TRBJ2-7	TGTGCCAGCAGCCGGACTAGCGGGAGATATCGGGAGCAGTACTTC	CASSRTSGRYREQYF
.	.	TRBV29-1	TRBJ2-7	TGCAGCGTTAACGAAGGTAGGGGTAACGAGCAGTACTTC	CSVNEGRGNEQYF
.	.	TRBV9	TRBJ1-2	TGTGCCAGCAGCCTGGGGGGACGGGATTATGGCCACACCTTC	CASSLGGRDYGHTF
.	.	TRBV5-5	TRBJ1-3	TGTGCCAGCAGCTTGCCAGGGGGAAACACCATATATTTT	CASSLPGGNTIYF
.	TRBD1	TRBV7-2	TRBJ1-4	TGTGCCAGCAGCTCTAACAGGGGCCGGAATGAAAAACTGTTTTTT	CASSSNRGRNEKLFF
.	.	TRBV5-6	TRBJ1-5	TGTGCCAGCAGCTTGGGGACACTACTGGATCAGCCCCAGCATTTT	CASSLGTLLDQPQHF
.	.	TRBV28	TRBJ2-7	TGTGCCAGCAGTTTGACAACAGATATTTTCTACGAGCAGTACTTC	CASSLTTDIFYEQYF
.	.	TRBV29-1	TRBJ2-7	TGCAGCGTTGGGGCCGGGACATTCTCGCACTACGAGCAGTACTTC	CSVGAGTFSHYEQYF